Detailed here is one T cell receptor (beta chain). This clone was found a few times. Its antigen is unknown. One base away there is no much larger clone; base qualities are not given. The sample comes from a study of T cell changes during pregnancy in multiple sclerosis (dated by TCRdb to the late 2010s). For context, the study as a whole: In women with multiple sclerosis, the researchers looked at how the T cell repertoire shifted as pregnancy progressed.

CDR1 and CDR2 are drawn from the germline V gene: LGHNA, YSLEER. From V the trimming removes 4 bases and from J it removes 3 bases, while the gene matches leave 2 bases of the junction unaccounted for. Spanning cysteine to phenylalanine, the CDR3 consists of 14 amino acids. Only CDR3 DNA is held: 42 bases, read in frame from base 1. Library construction relied on the immunoSEQ multiplex PCR assay. TCRdb holds this immuneACCESS table with in-frame rearrangements only. Some clones are missing; in checked studies, unresolved V genes explain under half, and the rest has no known cause. The sample table records tens of thousands of clones; 90% to 95% of these occur just once. Together, the top ten hold over 0.7% of the sample.

This sequence was found in a female donor with multiple sclerosis, enrolled in a pregnancy study. The rearrangement combines TRBV4-3 with TRBJ2-1; 8 nucleotides in the junction match TRBD2. The sample here was peripheral blood, taken before pregnancy. The DNA sequence is as follows: TGCGCCAGCAGCCCGGGGGGGGACTACAATGAGCAGTTCTTC. Translated, it gives CASSPGGDYNEQFF.